In its sample, the clone carrying this TCR beta chain was seen many times. This specimen belongs to a study of spatial heterogeneity in lung cancer. Study overall: Across the raw uncorrected reads, a unique TCR and UMI combination was observed, on average, more than ten times.

Using its own MiXCR run on the 5' RACE reads, TCRdb lists one record per CDR3 protein. The sample shows over 5,500 distinct CDR3 sequences, about 18% of them seen only once. Indicated time point: sample taken at primary tumor resection. Samples came from roughly 72 TRACERx patients with untreated early-stage lung cancer. Whole RNA was taken from tumor, nontumor lung or frozen PBMC; it was then sequenced unsorted. J lost 4 bases, V lost 6 bases, and 4 bases had no gene match. Germline CDR1 and CDR2: MDHEN and SYDVKM. The CDR3 loop spans 13 amino acids. This chain joins TRBV28 and TRBJ1-2; 8 bases are shared with TRBD1. This clonotype was obtained from a male donor with early-stage non-small cell lung cancer. Sequences were derived from normal lung tissue next to the tumor, sampled at surgery. CDR3 protein: CASSPTGAYGYTF. In nucleotides, the CDR3 is TGTGCCAGCAGCCCGACAGGGGCCTATGGCTACACCTTC.